The T cell receptor (beta chain) under discussion was sequenced for a study of beta chain features in type 1 diabetes. Study-level information: No age, gender or cell yield differences were seen between patients and healthy donors.

The authors reverse transcribed all of the isolated RNA, so sequencing captured expressed TCRB transcripts. Generated by immunoSEQ multiplex PCR, the TCRdb table keeps only in-frame clones and is missing some. There are about 240,000 clones in the sample; about 26% occur only once, and 3% to 4% lies in the top ten. Worth noting for this clone: No antigen is known for it.

Sorted CD4+ subsets: naive, central memory, regulatory, stem cell-like memory (CD45RO/CCR7/CD25/CD127/CD95/CD27 panel). Study-wide findings and caveats: Using cDNA template may skew counts toward highly expressing activated cells.

CDR1 and CDR2 from the germline V gene are GTSNPN and SVGIG (reference sequence). Trimming removed 4 bases from V and 4 bases from J, with 10 bases in between. The CDR3 runs 12 residues. This sequence was found in a man aged 25-45 years in good health. This chain joins TRBV30 and TRBJ2-5; D perhaps matches TRBD2 (6 bases). The sequencing input was central memory CD4+ T cells from blood. The CDR3 protein is CAWTGAGETQYF. The DNA for the CDR3 is TGTGCCTGGACAGGAGCGGGAGAGACCCAGTACTTC.